The source of this T cell receptor (beta chain) is a study of shared clonotypes between healthy human individuals. Overall study: Per donor, CD8 memory used one plate, CD8 naive used two, CD4 memory used three and CD4 naive used three. Findings and limits, study-wide: How much donors shared clonotypes was expected to be affected by sequencing depth.

Points on this clone: Its antigen is not known.

Germline values: CDR1 MNHEY, CDR2 SMNVEV (reference sequence). V lost 8 bases and J lost 8, with 21 bases in between. CDR3 length: 15 amino acids. Naive CD8 cells lacked CD45RO and underwent positive selection for CCR7, leaving out terminally differentiated effector memory CD45RA+ cells. TCRdb's copy holds only in-frame clones and misses some; the assay was immunoSEQ multiplex PCR. The data show around 1.9 million clones, around 95% seen once. Sequencing used naive CD8+ T cells from PBMCs. The chain carries TRBV27 and TRBJ1-4, with D perhaps matching TRBD1 (5 bases). The receptor comes from a man younger than 30 in good health. Some clones in this sample may be carry-over from other donors' samples. CDR3 loop: CASYPRQGRYEKLFF. CDR3 sequence (DNA): TGTGCCAGCTACCCGCGGCAGGGTCGGTACGAAAAACTGTTTTTT.